This TCR beta chain was obtained from a study of blood T cell repertoires in COVID-19. Study information: COVID-19 samples, acute and convalescent, were from the United States, Italy and Spain.

Some clones are missing from TCRdb's copy, which holds only in-frame ones; the method was immunoSEQ multiplex PCR. The table records some 78,000 clones, about 83% of them present only once. The CDR3 length is 13 residues. Germline V lookup: CDR1 LNHDA, CDR2 SQIVND (reference sequence). V was pared by 3 bases and J by 8 bases, with 13 bases between. This clonotype originated in a woman of 80 years or more with active or convalescent COVID-19. The specimen was peripheral blood. V gene TRBV19 combines with J gene TRBJ1-2, with D unresolved. CDR3 amino acids: CASSIGGLGGYTF. In DNA form, the CDR3 reads TGTGCCAGTAGTATCGGCGGTCTAGGAGGCTACACCTTC. Filled out from reference TRBV19 and TRBJ1-2, the complete variable domain reads DGGITQSPKYLFRKEGQNVTLSCEQNLNHDAMYWYRQDPGQGLRLIYYSQIVNDFQKGDIAEGYSVSREKKESFPLTVTSAQKNPTAFYLCASSIGGLGGYTFGSGTRLTVV.